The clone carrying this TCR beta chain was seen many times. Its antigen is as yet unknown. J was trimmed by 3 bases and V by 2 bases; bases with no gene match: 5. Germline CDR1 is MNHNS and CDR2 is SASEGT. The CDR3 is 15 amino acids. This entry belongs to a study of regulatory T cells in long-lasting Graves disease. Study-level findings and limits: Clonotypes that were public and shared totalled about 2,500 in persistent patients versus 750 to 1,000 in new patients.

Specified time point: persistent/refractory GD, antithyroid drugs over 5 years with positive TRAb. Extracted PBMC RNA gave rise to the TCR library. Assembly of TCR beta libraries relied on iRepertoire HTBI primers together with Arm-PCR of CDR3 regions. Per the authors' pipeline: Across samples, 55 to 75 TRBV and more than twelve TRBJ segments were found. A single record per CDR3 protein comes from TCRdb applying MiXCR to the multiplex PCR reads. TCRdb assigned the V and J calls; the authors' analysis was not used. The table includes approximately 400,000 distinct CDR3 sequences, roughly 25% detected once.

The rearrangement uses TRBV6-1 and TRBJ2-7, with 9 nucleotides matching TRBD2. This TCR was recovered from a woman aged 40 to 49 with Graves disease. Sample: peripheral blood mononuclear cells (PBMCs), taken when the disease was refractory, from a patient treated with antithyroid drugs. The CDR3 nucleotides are TGTGCCAGCAGTGAACTGGCTAGCGGGATCTACGAGCAGTACTTC. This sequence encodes CASSELASGIYEQYF.